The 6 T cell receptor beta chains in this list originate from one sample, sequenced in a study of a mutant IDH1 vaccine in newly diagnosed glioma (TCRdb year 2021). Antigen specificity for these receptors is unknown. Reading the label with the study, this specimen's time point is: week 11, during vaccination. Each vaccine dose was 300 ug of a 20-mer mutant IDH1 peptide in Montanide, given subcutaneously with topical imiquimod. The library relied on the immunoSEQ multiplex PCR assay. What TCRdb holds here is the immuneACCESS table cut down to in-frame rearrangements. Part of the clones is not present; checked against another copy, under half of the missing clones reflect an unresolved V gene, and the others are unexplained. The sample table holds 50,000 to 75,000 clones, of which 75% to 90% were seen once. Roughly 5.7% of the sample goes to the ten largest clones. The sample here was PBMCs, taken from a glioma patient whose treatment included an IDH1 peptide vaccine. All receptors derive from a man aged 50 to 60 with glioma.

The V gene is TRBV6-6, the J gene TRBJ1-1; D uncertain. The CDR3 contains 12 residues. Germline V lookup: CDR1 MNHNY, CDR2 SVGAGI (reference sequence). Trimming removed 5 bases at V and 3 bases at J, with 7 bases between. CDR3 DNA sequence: TGTGCCAGCAGTACGGGGTACACTGAAGCTTTCTTT. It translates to CASSTGYTEAFF.

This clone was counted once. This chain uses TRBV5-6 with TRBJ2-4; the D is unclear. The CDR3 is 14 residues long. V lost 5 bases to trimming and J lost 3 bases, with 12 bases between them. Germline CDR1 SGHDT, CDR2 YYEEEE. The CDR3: CASRAGVGKNIQYF. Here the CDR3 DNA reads TGTGCCAGCAGGGCTGGGGTAGGCAAAAACATTCAGTACTTC.

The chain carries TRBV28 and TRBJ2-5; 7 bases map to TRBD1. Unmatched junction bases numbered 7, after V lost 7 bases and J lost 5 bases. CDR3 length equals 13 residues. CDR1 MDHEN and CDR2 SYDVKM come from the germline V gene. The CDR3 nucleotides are TGTGCCAGCAAAACCACGACAGGGGAGACCCAGTACTTC. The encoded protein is CASKTTTGETQYF.

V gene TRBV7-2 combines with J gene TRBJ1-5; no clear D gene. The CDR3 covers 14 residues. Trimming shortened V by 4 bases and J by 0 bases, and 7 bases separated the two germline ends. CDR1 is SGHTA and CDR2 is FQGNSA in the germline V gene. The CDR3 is CASSSDFSNQPQHF. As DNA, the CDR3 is TGTGCCAGCAGCTCGGACTTTAGCAATCAGCCCCAGCATTTT.

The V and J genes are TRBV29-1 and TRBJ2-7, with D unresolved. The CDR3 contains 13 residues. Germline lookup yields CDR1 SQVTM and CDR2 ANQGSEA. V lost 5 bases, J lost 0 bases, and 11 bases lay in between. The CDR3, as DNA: TGCAGCGTTTCGGCCTTAACCTCCTACGAGCAGTACTTC. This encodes CSVSALTSYEQYF.

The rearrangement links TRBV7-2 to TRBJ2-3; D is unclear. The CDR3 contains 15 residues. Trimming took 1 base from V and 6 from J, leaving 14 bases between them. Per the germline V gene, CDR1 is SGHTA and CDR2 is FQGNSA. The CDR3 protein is CASSLGGPTADTQYF. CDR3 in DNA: TGTGCCAGCAGCTTAGGTGGGCCTACGGCTGATACGCAGTATTTT.